This T cell receptor beta chain derives from a study of cytomegalovirus exposure and HLA in healthy donors. General observations from the study: Common viral pathogens seemed to be connected with several of the most significant clusters, according to a later analysis.

The PCR had 60 Vbeta and 13 Jbeta primers. Clones were read by immunoSEQ multiplex PCR, and TCRdb kept only the in-frame ones, dropping some. The profile shows approximately 140,000 clones, around three quarters of them singletons. Germline CDR1 GTSNPN, CDR2 SVGIG (reference sequence). V was clipped by 4 bases and J by 1 base; unmatched bases: 11. This CDR3 has 16 amino acids. Concerning this clone: Its antigen is as yet unknown.

This TCR derives from a man in his forties in good health and CMV-seronegative. The sequenced material came from PBMCs. The rearrangement joins TRBV30 to TRBJ2-5; 8 bases fit TRBD2. As DNA, the CDR3 is TGTGCCTGGAAAGACTCTCGCGGGGGGACCCAAGAGACCCAGTACTTC. This encodes CAWKDSRGGTQETQYF. Based on the CDR3 plus reference TRBV30 and TRBJ2-5, the full variable domain is SQTIHQWPATLVQPVGSPLSLECTVEGTSNPNLYWYRQAAGRGLQLLFYSVGIGQISSEVPQNLSASRPQDRQFILSSKKLLLSDSGFYLCAWKDSRGGTQETQYFGPGTRLLVL.